The 11 T cell receptor beta chains presented below share a single source sample, sequenced in a study of T cells in localized non-small cell lung cancer. TCRdb's copy holds only in-frame clones and misses some; the assay was immunoSEQ multiplex PCR. This table holds 30,000 or so clones, around 90% found once. Sequenced material: peripheral blood mononuclear cells, taken before any cancer treatment. The receptors were gathered from a woman aged 40-69 years with stage III lung adenocarcinoma.

This chain uses TRBV19 with TRBJ2-3; tentatively, D is TRBD2 (6 bases). This CDR3 has 15 residues. V lost 6 bases and J lost 3, with 16 bases in between. Germline assignment: CDR1 LNHDA and CDR2 SQIVND (reference sequence). CDR3 nucleotide sequence: TGTGCCAGTAGATCCCCTTTGGGGAGGACAGATACGCAGTATTTT. Protein product: CASRSPLGRTDTQYF.

The chain uses TRBV28 and TRBJ2-1; 7 bases are shared with TRBD2. The CDR3 runs 16 residues. With V trimmed by 8 bases and J by 1 base, 11 bases remained unmatched. CDR1 is MDHEN, CDR2 SYDVKM, per germline. The CDR3 nucleotides read TGTGCCAGCTCGTCATGGGGGGGAACGTCCTACAATGAGCAGTTCTTC. Translating it yields CASSSWGGTSYNEQFF.

This clone has only one observation. The chain carries TRBV28 and TRBJ1-4; D is uncertain. The CDR3 runs 15 residues. V dropped 5 bases and J dropped 0 bases, with 10 bases sitting between them. Germline V gene data show CDR1 as MDHEN and CDR2 as SYDVKM. CDR3 protein: CASSITQTTNEKLFF. The CDR3 DNA reads TGTGCCAGCAGTATAACACAGACAACTAATGAAAAACTGTTTTTT.

This rearrangement joins TRBV6-5 to TRBJ2-6; D unresolved. This CDR3 is built from 11 residues. V was pared by 7 bases and J by 4 bases, with 2 bases between. Looked up from germline, CDR1 is MNHEY and CDR2 is SVGAGI. The CDR3 is CASNGANVLTF. The CDR3 nucleotides are TGTGCCAGCAACGGGGCCAACGTCCTGACTTTC.

The CDR3 here is CASSPDGGRGFVYCVNTEAFF. CDR3 in DNA: TGTGCCAGCAGCCCCGACGGAGGCAGGGGATTCGTCTATTGTGTGAACACTGAAGCTTTCTTT. This chain links TRBV7-4 with TRBJ1-1; D may be TRBD1 (6 bases). CDR3 length: 21 residues. V was shortened by 5 bases and J by 0 bases, with 31 bases between the two germline ends. Germline V gene lookup returns CDR1 SGHVT and CDR2 SQSDAQ. The full variable domain, rest sourced from reference TRBV7-4 and TRBJ1-1, is GAGVSQSPRYKVAKRGRDVALRCDSISGHVTLYWYRQTLGQGSEVLTYSQSDAQRDKSGRPSGRFSAERPERSVSTLKIQRTEQGDSAVYLCASSPDGGRGFVYCVNTEAFFGQGTRLTVV.

This chain links TRBV4-3 with TRBJ2-2; 8 bases are shared with TRBD1. Per the germline V gene, CDR1 is LGHNA and CDR2 is YSLEER. V lost 0 bases, J lost 0 bases, and 6 bases stayed unmatched. The CDR3 covers 18 residues. DNA for the CDR3: TGCGCCAGCAGCCAAGAGTTGGGACAGGCGTCGAACACCGGGGAGCTGTTTTTT. Its protein product is CASSQELGQASNTGELFF.

The count of this clone is one. The chain combines TRBV9 with TRBJ2-3; 9 nucleotides match TRBD1. The CDR3 contains 15 residues. From germline, CDR1 is SGDLS and CDR2 YYNGEE. V lost 0 bases to trimming and J lost 7 bases; unmatched junction nucleotides: 6. CDR3 DNA sequence: TGTGCCAGCAGCGTAGAGGCCGGGACAGGGAATACGCAGTATTTT. As protein: CASSVEAGTGNTQYF.

The chain has TRBV5-8 and TRBJ1-2; D ambiguous. Germline CDR1 is SGHTS and CDR2 is YDEGEE. The V and J ends lost 0 bases and 3 bases respectively, with 15 bases between them. The CDR3 totals 16 residues. Written as DNA, the CDR3 is TGTGCCAGCAGCTTGGTAGCCTCCGAGGGTGACTATGGCTACACCTTC. Its translation: CASSLVASEGDYGYTF.

V is TRBV5-8 and J is TRBJ2-3; D possibly corresponds to TRBD1 (6 bases). The CDR3 spans 13 residues. The V gene's germline CDR1 is SGHTS and CDR2 YDEGEE. V lost 6 bases to trimming and J lost 1 base, with 9 bases between them. The CDR3 DNA follows: TGTGCCAGCACGTACAGGGGCACAGATACGCAGTATTTT. Translated, it gives CASTYRGTDTQYF.

J is TRBJ2-5 and V is TRBV29-1; 10 bases match TRBD1. Per the germline V gene, CDR1 is SQVTM and CDR2 is ANQGSEA. There are 13 residues in the CDR3. Trimming cost V 6 bases and J 8 bases; bases outside gene matches: 9. The CDR3 is CSVRLTGGSTQYF. CDR3 in DNA: TGCAGCGTCCGATTGACAGGGGGCAGTACCCAGTACTTC.

The V gene is TRBV7-3, the J gene TRBJ2-1; a weak D match, TRBD2 (6 bases). CDR1 is SGHTA, CDR2 FQGTGA, per germline. The V end was cut by 4 bases, the J end by 6 bases, with 19 bases between. The CDR3 sequence is 16 residues long. The CDR3 spells CASSYQLAHGLNEQFF. In DNA, the CDR3 is TGTGCCAGCAGCTATCAACTAGCTCACGGTCTCAATGAGCAGTTCTTC.